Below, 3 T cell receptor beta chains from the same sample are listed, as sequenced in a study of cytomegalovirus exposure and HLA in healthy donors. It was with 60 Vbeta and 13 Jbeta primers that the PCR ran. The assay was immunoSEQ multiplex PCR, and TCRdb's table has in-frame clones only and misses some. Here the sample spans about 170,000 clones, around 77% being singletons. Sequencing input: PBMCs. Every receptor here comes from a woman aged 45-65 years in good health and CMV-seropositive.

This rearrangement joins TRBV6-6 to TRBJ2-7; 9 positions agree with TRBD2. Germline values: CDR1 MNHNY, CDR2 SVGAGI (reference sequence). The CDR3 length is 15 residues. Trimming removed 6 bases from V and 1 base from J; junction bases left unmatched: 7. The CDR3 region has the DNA TGTGCCAGCAGCTTCTCGACTAGCGGTTCCTACGAGCAGTACTTC. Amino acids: CASSFSTSGSYEQYF.

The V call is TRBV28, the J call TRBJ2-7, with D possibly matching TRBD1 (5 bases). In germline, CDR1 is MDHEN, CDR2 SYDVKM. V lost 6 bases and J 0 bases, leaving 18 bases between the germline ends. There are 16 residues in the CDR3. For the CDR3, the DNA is TGTGCCAGCAGCCTGGTGGGCAGGGCCATCTCCTACGAGCAGTACTTC. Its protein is CASSLVGRAISYEQYF. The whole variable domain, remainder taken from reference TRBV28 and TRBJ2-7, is DVKVTQSSRYLVKRTGEKVFLECVQDMDHENMFWYRQDPGLGLRLIYFSYDVKMKEKGDIPEGYSVSREKKERFSLILESASTNQTSMYLCASSLVGRAISYEQYFGPGTRLTVT.

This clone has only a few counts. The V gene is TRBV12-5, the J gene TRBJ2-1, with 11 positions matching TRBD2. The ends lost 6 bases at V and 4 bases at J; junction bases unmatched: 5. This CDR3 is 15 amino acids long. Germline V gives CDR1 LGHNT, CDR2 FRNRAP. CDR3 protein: CASGLTSGGYNEQFF. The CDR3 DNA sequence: TGTGCTAGTGGCCTCACTAGCGGGGGTTACAATGAGCAGTTCTTC.